Reported below is one T cell receptor (beta chain). Its antigen remains unknown. Germline loops: CDR1 SGHTA, CDR2 FQGNSA. The CDR3 extends over 14 amino acids. V lost 1 base and J lost 3; bases outside the gene matches: 3. The sample originates from a study of Ad26.COV2.S vaccination and SARS-CoV-2 variants. Findings and limits, study-wide: Breadth, reportedly substantial, characterized the spike-specific CD8+ and CD4+ T cell responses after vaccination. People given the vaccine had a wider spike-specific TCR breadth than placebo recipients did.

The assay was immunoSEQ multiplex PCR, and TCRdb's table has in-frame clones only and misses some. The sample consists of approximately 400,000 clones, 92% of them appearing once. Source: peripheral blood, taken after recovery from COVID-19. This rearrangement joins TRBV7-2 to TRBJ2-7; 7 bases fit TRBD1. The sequence derives from a human donor who had recovered from COVID-19. The CDR3 DNA is TGTGCCAGCAGCTTAGAAGGGGGCCACTACGAGCAGTACTTC. Its translation: CASSLEGGHYEQYF.